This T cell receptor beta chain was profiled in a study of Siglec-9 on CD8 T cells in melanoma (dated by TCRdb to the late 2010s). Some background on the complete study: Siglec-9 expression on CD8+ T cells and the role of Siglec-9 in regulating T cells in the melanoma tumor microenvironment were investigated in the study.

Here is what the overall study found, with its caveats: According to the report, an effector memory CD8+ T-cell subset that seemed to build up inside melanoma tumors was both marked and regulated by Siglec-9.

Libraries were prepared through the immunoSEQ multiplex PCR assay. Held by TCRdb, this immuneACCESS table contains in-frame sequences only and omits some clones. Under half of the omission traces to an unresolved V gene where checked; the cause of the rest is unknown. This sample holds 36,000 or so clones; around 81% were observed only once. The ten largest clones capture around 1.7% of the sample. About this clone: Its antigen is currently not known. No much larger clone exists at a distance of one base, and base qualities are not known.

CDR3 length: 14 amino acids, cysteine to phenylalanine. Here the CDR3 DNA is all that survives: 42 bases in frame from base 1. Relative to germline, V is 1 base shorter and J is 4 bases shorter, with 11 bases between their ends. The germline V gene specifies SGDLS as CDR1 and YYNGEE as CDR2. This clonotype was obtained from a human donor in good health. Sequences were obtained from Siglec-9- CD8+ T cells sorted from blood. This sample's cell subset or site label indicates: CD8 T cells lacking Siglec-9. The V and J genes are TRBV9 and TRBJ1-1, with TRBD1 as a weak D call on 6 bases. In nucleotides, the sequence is TGTGCCAGCAGCGTATCCGGGGGCCGCACTGAAGCTTTCTTT. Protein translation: CASSVSGGRTEAFF.